Below are 8 T cell receptor beta chains sequenced from a single sample in a study of T cell responses to AZD1222 COVID-19 vaccine. The table came from immunoSEQ multiplex PCR; TCRdb's copy has only in-frame clones and leaves some out. The table includes 180,000 or so clones, 85% to 90% detected once. Source: peripheral blood, taken 28 days after the second AZD1222 dose. Receptors were obtained from an adult who received the AZD1222 COVID-19 vaccine.

The CDR3 DNA sequence: TGTGCCAGCAGCCAACAGACAGGGTTGGGTCCCGGGGAGCTGTTTTTT. It codes for CASSQQTGLGPGELFF. The genes are TRBV14 and TRBJ2-2; 7 positions agree with TRBD1. V was clipped by 2 bases and J by 6 bases; unmatched bases: 9. The CDR3 sequence is 16 residues long. Germline CDR1 is SGHDN and CDR2 is FVKESK.

The chain combines TRBV6-5 with TRBJ1-6; D may be TRBD1 (5 bases). The germline V gene encodes CDR1 MNHEY and CDR2 SVGAGI. This CDR3 has 13 amino acids. Between the trimmed V and J ends, which lost 5 bases and 6 bases, there was a span of 8 bases. The chain's CDR3 is CASSTGANSPLHF. CDR3 bases: TGTGCCAGCAGTACTGGGGCTAATTCACCCCTCCACTTT.

This clone was found a few times. The chain carries TRBV27 and TRBJ2-7, with D perhaps TRBD2 (5 bases). CDR1 is MNHEY and CDR2 is SMNVEV in the germline V gene (reference sequence). This CDR3 is built from 14 residues. V was pared by 4 bases and J by 0 bases, with 10 bases between. CDR3 loop: CASSSPAGSYEQYF. The CDR3 DNA reads TGTGCCAGCAGTTCGCCGGCGGGCTCCTACGAGCAGTACTTC.

The J gene is TRBJ2-2, the V gene TRBV6-2 or TRBV6-3, with TRBD1 matching 10 bases. The length of the CDR3 is 15 residues. With 6 bases clipped from V and 4 bases from J, the junction kept 5 bases outside the gene matches. Looked up from germline, CDR1 is MNHEY and CDR2 is SVGEGT. The CDR3 DNA reads as TGTGCCAGCAGCCAACGGACAGGGGGCACCGGGGAGCTGTTTTTT. Its protein product is CASSQRTGGTGELFF.

This chain joins TRBV7-2 and TRBJ2-7, with TRBD1 as a possible D gene (6 bases). Trimming shortened V by 1 base and J by 3 bases, and 13 bases separated the two germline ends. Germline CDR1 is SGHTA and CDR2 is FQGNSA. CDR3 length equals 15 residues. The CDR3 loop reads CASSLVGGAGYEQYF. In DNA, the CDR3 is TGTGCCAGCAGCTTAGTAGGGGGTGCAGGCTACGAGCAGTACTTC.

This chain links TRBV5-6 with TRBJ1-2; D ambiguous. Trimming shortened V by 0 bases and J by 4 bases, and 4 bases separated the two germline ends. This CDR3 spans 12 amino acids. Germline V gives CDR1 SGHDT, CDR2 YYEEEE. The CDR3 bases are TGTGCCAGCAGCTTGGACAGCTATGGCTACACCTTC. This sequence encodes CASSLDSYGYTF.

The chain uses TRBV5-1 and TRBJ2-3; weak D call: TRBD2 (6 bases). V was shortened by 7 bases and J by 2 bases, with 11 bases between the two germline ends. CDR1 is SGHRS and CDR2 is YFSETQ in the germline V gene. This CDR3 spans 13 amino acids. DNA of the CDR3: TGCGCCAGCGGTAGCGGTCCCACAGATACGCAGTATTTT. This sequence encodes CASGSGPTDTQYF. Full variable domain (outside the CDR3, taken from reference TRBV5-1 and TRBJ2-3): KAGVTQTPRYLIKTRGQQVTLSCSPISGHRSVSWYQQTPGQGLQFLFEYFSETQRNKGNFPGRFSGRQFSNSRSEMNVSTLELGDSALYLCASGSGPTDTQYFGPGTRLTVL.

The chain carries TRBV18 and TRBJ1-3; D remains ambiguous. Germline V gene sequence: CDR1 KGHSH, CDR2 LQKENI. The CDR3 covers 17 residues. The V end lost 2 bases, the J end lost 0 bases, and 14 bases lay between the germline ends. The chain's CDR3 is CASSPLDVSPSGNTIYF. The CDR3 bases are TGTGCCAGCTCACCATTGGACGTCTCTCCCTCTGGAAACACCATATATTTT. The whole variable domain, filled in from reference TRBV18 and TRBJ1-3, reads NAGVMQNPRHLVRRRGQEARLRCSPMKGHSHVYWYRQLPEEGLKFMVYLQKENIIDESGMPKERFSAEFPKEGPSILRIQQVVRGDSAAYFCASSPLDVSPSGNTIYFGEGSWLTVV.